This T cell receptor beta chain was captured in a study of T cell responses to AZD1222 COVID-19 vaccine. A remark on this clone: Its antigen is unknown.

Regarding the study as a whole: Spike-specific TCR repertoires showed rising breadth and depth after two AZD1222 doses. Among vaccine-associated CD4 TCRs, coverage spanned spike, with dominance at 160-218 and 743-854.

Using immunoSEQ multiplex PCR, the repertoire was profiled, and TCRdb retains in-frame clones only, with some absent. The sample carries 130,000 to 150,000 clones, about 93% recorded once. V lost 1 base, J lost 7 bases, and 9 bases stayed unmatched. The CDR3 covers 14 residues. Germline V lookup: CDR1 SQVTM, CDR2 ANQGSEA. The sample here was peripheral blood, taken on day 0 of AZD1222 vaccination. This chain connects TRBV29-1 to TRBJ1-2; 7 bases are shared with TRBD1. This TCR was recovered from an adult in good health. This CDR3 reads CSVEVLKGAGGYTF. The DNA of the CDR3 is TGCAGCGTTGAAGTCCTAAAGGGGGCTGGTGGCTACACCTTC.